This T cell receptor beta chain was found in a study of cytomegalovirus exposure and HLA in healthy donors. The PCR had 60 Vbeta and 13 Jbeta primers. Method: immunoSEQ multiplex PCR; TCRdb's copy keeps in-frame clones and lacks some. Of about 95,000 clones in the sample, approximately 70% were seen once. Notes on this clone: Its target is not known.

Study findings and constraints: Association with HLA alleles at 0.05 false discovery rate was found for roughly 17,000 TCR beta sequences in a later analysis.

This receptor was identified in a woman between 50 and 59 years old in good health and CMV-seropositive. Input material: PBMCs.

The CDR3: CASSPGDRGRTNEKLFF. In nucleotides, the CDR3 is TGTGCCAGCAGTCCAGGGGACAGGGGAAGGACTAATGAAAAACTGTTTTTT. The rearrangement links TRBV28 to TRBJ1-4; 10 bases agree with TRBD1. Germline V gene lookup returns CDR1 MDHEN and CDR2 SYDVKM. Trimming at V came to 5 bases and at J to 2 bases, leaving 8 bases not matched to a gene. The CDR3 length is 17 residues.